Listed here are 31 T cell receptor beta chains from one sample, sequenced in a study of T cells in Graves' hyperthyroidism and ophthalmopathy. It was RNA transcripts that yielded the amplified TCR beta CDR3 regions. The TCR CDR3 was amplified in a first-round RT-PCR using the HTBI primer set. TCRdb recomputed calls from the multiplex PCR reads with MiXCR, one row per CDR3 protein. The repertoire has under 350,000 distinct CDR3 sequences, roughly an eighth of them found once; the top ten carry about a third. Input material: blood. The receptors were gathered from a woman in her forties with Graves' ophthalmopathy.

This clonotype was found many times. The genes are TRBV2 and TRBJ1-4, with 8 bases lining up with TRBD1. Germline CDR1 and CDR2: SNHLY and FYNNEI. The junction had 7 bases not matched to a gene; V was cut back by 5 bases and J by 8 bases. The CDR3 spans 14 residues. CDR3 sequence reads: CASSRTGTDEKLFF. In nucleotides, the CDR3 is TGTGCCAGCAGTCGGACAGGGACGGACGAAAAACTGTTTTTT.

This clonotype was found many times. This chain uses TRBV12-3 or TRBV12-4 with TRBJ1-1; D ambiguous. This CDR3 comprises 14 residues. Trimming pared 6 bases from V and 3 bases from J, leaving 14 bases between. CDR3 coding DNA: TGTGCCAGCAGCCCACCCAACCGGGACACTGAAGCTTTCTTT. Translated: CASSPPNRDTEAFF.

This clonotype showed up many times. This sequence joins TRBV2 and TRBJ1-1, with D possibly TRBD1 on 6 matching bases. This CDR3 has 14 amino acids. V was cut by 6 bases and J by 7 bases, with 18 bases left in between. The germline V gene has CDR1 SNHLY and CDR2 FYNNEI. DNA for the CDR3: TGTGCCAGCAGATCCATACAGGGAACCCTTGAAGCTTTCTTT. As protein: CASRSIQGTLEAFF.

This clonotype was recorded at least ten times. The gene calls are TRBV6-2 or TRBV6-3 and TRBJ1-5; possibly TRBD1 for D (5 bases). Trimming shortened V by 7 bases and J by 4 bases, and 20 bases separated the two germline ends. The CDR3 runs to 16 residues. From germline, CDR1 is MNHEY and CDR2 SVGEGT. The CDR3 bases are TGTGCCAGCAAACTCCAGGGAGAGGGGAATAATCAGCCCCAGCATTTT. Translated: CASKLQGEGNNQPQHF.

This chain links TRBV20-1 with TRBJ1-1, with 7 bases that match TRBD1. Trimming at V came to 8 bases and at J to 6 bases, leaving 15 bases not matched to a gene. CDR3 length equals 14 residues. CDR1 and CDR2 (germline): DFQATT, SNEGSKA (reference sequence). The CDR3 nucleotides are TGCAGTACAGGGGAAACAGGGAGCCTGGCTGAAGCTTTCTTT. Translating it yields CSTGETGSLAEAFF.

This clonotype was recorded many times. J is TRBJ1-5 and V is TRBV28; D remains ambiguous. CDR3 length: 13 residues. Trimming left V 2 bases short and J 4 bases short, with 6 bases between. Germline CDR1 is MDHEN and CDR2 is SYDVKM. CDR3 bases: TGTGCCAGCAGTTTACGGGTTAATCAGCCCCAGCATTTT. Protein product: CASSLRVNQPQHF.

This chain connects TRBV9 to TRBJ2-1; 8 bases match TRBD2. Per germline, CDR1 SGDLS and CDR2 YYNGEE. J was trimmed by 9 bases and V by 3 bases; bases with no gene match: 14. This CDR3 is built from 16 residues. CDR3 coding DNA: TGTGCCAGCAGCGCCAGCGGGGTAGCGGGATGGGGTGAGCAGTTCTTC. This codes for CASSASGVAGWGEQFF.

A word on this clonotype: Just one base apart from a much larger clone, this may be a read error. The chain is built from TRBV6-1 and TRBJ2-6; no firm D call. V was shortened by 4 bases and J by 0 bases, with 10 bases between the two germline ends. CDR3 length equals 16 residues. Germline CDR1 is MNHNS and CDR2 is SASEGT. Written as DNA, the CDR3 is TGTGCCAGCAGTGGAACAGCTTCCTCTGGGGCCAACGTCCTGACTTTC. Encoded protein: CASSGTASSGANVLTF.

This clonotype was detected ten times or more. The CDR3 loop reads CSAREPLSVDPSTDTQYF. For the CDR3, the DNA is TGCAGTGCTAGAGAGCCCCTTAGCGTCGACCCTAGCACAGATACGCAGTATTTT. The chain joins TRBV20-1 to TRBJ2-3; maybe TRBD2 (5 bases). Germline values: CDR1 DFQATT, CDR2 SNEGSKA (reference sequence). V dropped 0 bases and J dropped 0 bases, with 19 bases sitting between them. The CDR3 is made up of 18 amino acids.

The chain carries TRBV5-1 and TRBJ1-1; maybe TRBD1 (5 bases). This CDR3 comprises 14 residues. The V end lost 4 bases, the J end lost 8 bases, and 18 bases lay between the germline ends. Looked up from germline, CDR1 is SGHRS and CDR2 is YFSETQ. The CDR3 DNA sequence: TGCGCCAGCAGCCCGGACTACCCCGGGGGGGAAGCTTTCTTT. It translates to CASSPDYPGGEAFF.

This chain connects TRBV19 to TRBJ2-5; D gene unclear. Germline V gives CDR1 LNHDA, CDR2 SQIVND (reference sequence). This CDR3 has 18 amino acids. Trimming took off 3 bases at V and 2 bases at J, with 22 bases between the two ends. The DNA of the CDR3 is TGTGCCAGTAGTATGGAGACGTCCCCCGTCTTTGGGCAAGAGACCCAGTACTTC. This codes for CASSMETSPVFGQETQYF.

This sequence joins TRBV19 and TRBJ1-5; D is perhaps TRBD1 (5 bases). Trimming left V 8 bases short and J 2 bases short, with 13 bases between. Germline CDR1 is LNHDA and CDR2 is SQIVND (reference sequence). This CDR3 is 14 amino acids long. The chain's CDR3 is CASLVRGGNQPQHF. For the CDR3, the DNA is TGTGCCAGTTTAGTGAGGGGTGGCAATCAGCCCCAGCATTTT.

In DNA form, the CDR3 reads TGTGCCAGCAGCCTCGGACTAGCGGGAACTAGCACAGATACGCAGTATTTT. Amino acid sequence: CASSLGLAGTSTDTQYF. This sequence joins TRBV14 and TRBJ2-3, with 12 bases that match TRBD2. The CDR3 totals 17 residues. V dropped 4 bases and J dropped 0; count of bases not matched to a gene: 5. Germline CDR1 and CDR2: SGHDN and FVKESK.

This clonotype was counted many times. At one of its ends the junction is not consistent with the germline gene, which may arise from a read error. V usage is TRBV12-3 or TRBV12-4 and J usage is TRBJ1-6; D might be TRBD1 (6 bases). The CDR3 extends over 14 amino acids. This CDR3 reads CASRLGDTNSPLHF. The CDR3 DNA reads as TGTGCCAGCAGGTTAGGGGACACTAATTCACCCCTCCACTTT.

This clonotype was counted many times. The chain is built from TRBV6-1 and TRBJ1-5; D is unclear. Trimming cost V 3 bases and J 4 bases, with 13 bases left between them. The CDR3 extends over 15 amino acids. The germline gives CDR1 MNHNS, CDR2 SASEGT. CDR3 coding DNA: TGTGCCAGCAGTGATTATGTCGCAGTAAATCAGCCCCAGCATTTT. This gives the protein CASSDYVAVNQPQHF.

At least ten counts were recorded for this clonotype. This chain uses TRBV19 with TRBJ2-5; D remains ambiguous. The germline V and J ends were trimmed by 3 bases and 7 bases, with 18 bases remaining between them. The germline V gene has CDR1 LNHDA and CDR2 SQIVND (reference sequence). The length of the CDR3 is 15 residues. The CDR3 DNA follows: TGTGCCAGTAGTATTGGGCAGCGCCCGACCGGGACCCAGTACTTC. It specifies CASSIGQRPTGTQYF.

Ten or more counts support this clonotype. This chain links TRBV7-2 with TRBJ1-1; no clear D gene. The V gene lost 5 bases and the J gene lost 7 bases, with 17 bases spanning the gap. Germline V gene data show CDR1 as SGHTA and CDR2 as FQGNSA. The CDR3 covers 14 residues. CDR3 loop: CASSPKLDGYEAFF. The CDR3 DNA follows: TGTGCCAGCAGCCCAAAGTTAGACGGTTATGAAGCTTTCTTT.

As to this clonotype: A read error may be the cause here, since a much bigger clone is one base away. The CDR3 bases are TGTGCCAGCAGCTTAGGCGGACCGCCCGGGCAAAAGCAGTTCTTC. Translated, it gives CASSLGGPPGQKQFF. The rearrangement uses TRBV11-1 and TRBJ2-1, with D uncertain. Per germline, CDR1 SGHAT and CDR2 FQDESV (reference sequence). The CDR3 extends over 15 amino acids. V lost 1 base, J lost 11 bases, and 18 bases lay in between.

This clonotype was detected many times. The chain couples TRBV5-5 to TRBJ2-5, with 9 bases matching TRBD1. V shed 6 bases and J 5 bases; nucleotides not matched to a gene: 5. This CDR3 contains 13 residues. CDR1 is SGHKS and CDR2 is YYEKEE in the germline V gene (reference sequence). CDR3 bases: TGTGCCAGCACCGTGACAGGGGGGGAGACCCAGTACTTC. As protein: CASTVTGGETQYF.

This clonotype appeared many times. The CDR3 DNA reads TGTGCCAGCAGTCCTACAGGGGCTAGCGGGAGGGGTGAGCAGTTCTTC. Amino acid sequence: CASSPTGASGRGEQFF. This sequence joins TRBV12-3 or TRBV12-4 and TRBJ2-1; 12 nucleotides align to TRBD2. Trimming removed 5 bases from V and 9 bases from J; junction bases left unmatched: 11. The length of the CDR3 is 16 residues.

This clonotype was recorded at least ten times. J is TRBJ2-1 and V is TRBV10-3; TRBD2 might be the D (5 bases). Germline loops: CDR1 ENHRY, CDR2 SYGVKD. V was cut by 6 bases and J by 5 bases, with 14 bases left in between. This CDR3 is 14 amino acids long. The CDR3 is CAIRSERTNNEQFF. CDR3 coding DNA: TGTGCCATCAGATCCGAGCGGACCAACAATGAGCAGTTCTTC.

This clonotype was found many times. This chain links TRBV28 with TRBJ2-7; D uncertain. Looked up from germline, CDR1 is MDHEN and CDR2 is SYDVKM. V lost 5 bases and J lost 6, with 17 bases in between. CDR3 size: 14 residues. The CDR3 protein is CASSRTALKVEQYF. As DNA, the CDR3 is TGTGCCAGCAGTCGCACAGCCCTCAAGGTCGAGCAGTACTTC. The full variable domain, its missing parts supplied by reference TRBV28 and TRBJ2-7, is DVKVTQSSRYLVKRTGEKVFLECVQDMDHENMFWYRQDPGLGLRLIYFSYDVKMKEKGDIPEGYSVSREKKERFSLILESASTNQTSMYLCASSRTALKVEQYFGPGTRLTVT.

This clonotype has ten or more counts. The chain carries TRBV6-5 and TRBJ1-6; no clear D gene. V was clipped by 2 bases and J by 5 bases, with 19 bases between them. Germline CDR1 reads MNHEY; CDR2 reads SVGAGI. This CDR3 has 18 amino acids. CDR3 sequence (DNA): TGTGCCAGCAGTTACGGGAGGGCCCGCGTTCTTAATAATTCACCCCTCCACTTT. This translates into CASSYGRARVLNNSPLHF.

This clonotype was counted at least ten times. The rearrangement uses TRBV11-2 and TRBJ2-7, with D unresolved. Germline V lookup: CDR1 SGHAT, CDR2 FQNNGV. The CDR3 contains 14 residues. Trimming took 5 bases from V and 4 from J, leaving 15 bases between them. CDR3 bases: TGTGCCAGCAGCCCCCCAGTCGCAGTTTACGAGCAGTACTTC. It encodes CASSPPVAVYEQYF.

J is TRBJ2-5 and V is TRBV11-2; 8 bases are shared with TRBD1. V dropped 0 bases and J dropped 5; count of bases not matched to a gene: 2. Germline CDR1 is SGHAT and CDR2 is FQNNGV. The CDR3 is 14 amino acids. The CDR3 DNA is TGTGCCAGCAGCTTAGACAGGGGGCGGGAGACCCAGTACTTC. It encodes CASSLDRGRETQYF.

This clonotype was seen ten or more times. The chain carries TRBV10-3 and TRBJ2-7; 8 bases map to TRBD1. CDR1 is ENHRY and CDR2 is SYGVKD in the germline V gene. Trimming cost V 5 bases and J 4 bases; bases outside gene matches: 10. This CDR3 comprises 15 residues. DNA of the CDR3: TGTGCCATCAGTTCCCCCGGGACAGGAGGATACGAGCAGTACTTC. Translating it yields CAISSPGTGGYEQYF.

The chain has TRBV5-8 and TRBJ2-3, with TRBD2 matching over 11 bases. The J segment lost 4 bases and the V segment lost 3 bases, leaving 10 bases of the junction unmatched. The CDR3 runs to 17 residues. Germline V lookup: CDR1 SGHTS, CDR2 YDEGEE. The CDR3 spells CASSSPTSGIRSDTQYF. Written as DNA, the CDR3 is TGTGCCAGCAGCTCCCCGACTAGCGGGATTCGGTCAGATACGCAGTATTTT.

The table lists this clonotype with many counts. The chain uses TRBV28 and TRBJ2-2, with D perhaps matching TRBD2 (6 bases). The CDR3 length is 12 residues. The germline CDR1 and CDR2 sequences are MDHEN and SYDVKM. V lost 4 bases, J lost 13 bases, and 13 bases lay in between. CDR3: CASSSRGRWLFF. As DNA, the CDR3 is TGTGCCAGCAGTTCCCGGGGGAGGTGGCTGTTTTTT.

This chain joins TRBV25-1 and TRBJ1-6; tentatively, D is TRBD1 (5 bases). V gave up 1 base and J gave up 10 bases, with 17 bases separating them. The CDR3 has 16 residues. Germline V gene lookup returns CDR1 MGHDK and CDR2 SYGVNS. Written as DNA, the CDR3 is TGTGCCAGCAGTGAATGGGGCAGGGACCGAGGGTCACCCCTCCACTTT. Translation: CASSEWGRDRGSPLHF.

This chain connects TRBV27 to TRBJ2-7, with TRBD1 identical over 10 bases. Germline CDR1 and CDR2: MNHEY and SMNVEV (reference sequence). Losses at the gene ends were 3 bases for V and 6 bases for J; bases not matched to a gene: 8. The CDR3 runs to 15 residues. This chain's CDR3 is CASSFLGTGDREQYF. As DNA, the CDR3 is TGTGCCAGCAGTTTTCTGGGGACAGGGGATCGCGAGCAGTACTTC.

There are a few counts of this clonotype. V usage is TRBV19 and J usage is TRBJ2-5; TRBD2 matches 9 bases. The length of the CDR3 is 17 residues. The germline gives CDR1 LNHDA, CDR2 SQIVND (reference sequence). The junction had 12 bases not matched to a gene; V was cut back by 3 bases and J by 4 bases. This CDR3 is CASSMPGLAGSGETQYF. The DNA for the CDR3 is TGTGCCAGTAGTATGCCGGGGCTAGCGGGATCTGGAGAGACCCAGTACTTC.